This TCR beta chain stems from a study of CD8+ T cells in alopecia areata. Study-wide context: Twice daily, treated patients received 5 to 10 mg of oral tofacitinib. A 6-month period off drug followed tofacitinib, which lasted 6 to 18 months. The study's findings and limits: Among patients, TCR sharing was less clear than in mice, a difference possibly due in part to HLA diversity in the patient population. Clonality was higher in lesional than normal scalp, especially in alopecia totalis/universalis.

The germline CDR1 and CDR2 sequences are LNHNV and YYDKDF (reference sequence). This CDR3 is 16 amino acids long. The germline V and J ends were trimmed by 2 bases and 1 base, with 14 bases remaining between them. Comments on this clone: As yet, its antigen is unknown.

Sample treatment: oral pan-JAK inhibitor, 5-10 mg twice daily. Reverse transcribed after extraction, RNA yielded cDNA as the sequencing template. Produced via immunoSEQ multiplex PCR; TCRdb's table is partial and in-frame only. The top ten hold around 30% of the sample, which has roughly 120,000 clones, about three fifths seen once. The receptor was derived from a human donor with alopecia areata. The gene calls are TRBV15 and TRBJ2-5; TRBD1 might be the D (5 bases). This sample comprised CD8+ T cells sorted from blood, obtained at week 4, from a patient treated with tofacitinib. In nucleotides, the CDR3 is TGTGCCACCAGCAGACCCTCGACAGAGATCCAAGAGACCCAGTACTTC. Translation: CATSRPSTEIQETQYF.